A single sample is the source of the 21 T cell receptor beta chains below, sequenced in a study of blood T cell repertoires in COVID-19. Assay used: immunoSEQ multiplex PCR; TCRdb lists only in-frame clones, some missing. This table holds some 150,000 clones, around 85% found once. The specimen sequenced was peripheral blood. The origin of the receptors is a man in his 70s with acute or convalescent COVID-19.

This clone has only a few counts. V and J are TRBV29-1 and TRBJ2-3; 7 bases are shared with TRBD1. Germline V CDR1 and CDR2: SQVTM, ANQGSEA. CDR3 length: 13 amino acids. V lost 7 bases and J lost 6; bases outside the gene matches: 10. The CDR3 DNA reads TGCAGCGCCAATAGAGGGGGCGCGGATACGCAGTATTTT. It translates to CSANRGGADTQYF.

This rearrangement joins TRBV7-2 to TRBJ2-7, with D possibly being TRBD1 (6 bases). Trimming pared 6 bases from V and 3 bases from J, leaving 15 bases between. The CDR3 loop spans 14 amino acids. Germline V gene data show CDR1 as SGHTA and CDR2 as FQGNSA. In DNA, the CDR3 is TGTGCCAGCAGTCGAACAGGGATTGGCTACGAGCAGTACTTC. This encodes CASSRTGIGYEQYF.

V is TRBV6-5 and J is TRBJ1-2; perhaps TRBD1 as D (6 bases). Germline CDR1 is MNHEY and CDR2 is SVGAGI. The CDR3 runs 11 residues. Between the trimmed V and J ends, which lost 7 bases and 4 bases, there was a span of 7 bases. The CDR3 coding sequence is TGTGCCAGCACGGACAGCTATGGCTACACCTTC. This gives the protein CASTDSYGYTF.

The V gene is TRBV25-1, the J gene TRBJ2-5; weak D call: TRBD2 (5 bases). Trimming pared 0 bases from V and 2 bases from J, leaving 13 bases between. This CDR3 has 16 residues. Germline CDR1 MGHDK, CDR2 SYGVNS. The CDR3 DNA follows: TGTGCCAGCAGTGAATATCCCCTAGCTCGGCAAGAGACCCAGTACTTC. It yields the protein CASSEYPLARQETQYF.

V usage is TRBV11-3 and J usage is TRBJ2-7, with 7 bases fitting TRBD2. Germline trimming cut 3 bases from V and 0 bases from J; bases unmatched to any gene: 2. The CDR3 extends over 14 amino acids. The germline CDR1 and CDR2 sequences are SGHNT and YENEEA. Here the CDR3 DNA reads TGTGCCAGCAGCTTGAGCGGGGTCTCCTACGAGCAGTACTTC. It encodes CASSLSGVSYEQYF.

The rearrangement joins TRBV9 to TRBJ2-3; unclear D gene. The germline CDR1 and CDR2 sequences are SGDLS and YYNGEE. The CDR3 contains 13 residues. V was cut by 1 base and J by 3 bases, with 6 bases left in between. The CDR3 DNA is TGTGCCAGCAGCGTAACACAGACAGATACGCAGTATTTT. Protein sequence: CASSVTQTDTQYF.

Only a few counts were recorded for this clone. The chain combines TRBV28 with TRBJ2-1; no clear D gene. The V end lost 5 bases, the J end lost 4 bases, and 6 bases lay between the germline ends. Per the germline V gene, CDR1 is MDHEN and CDR2 is SYDVKM. This CDR3 is built from 12 residues. CDR3 nucleotides: TGTGCCAGCAGTCCGGTGTACAATGAGCAGTTCTTC. It translates to CASSPVYNEQFF.

The genes are TRBV6-5 and TRBJ2-1, with 8 bases that match TRBD2. Germline V gene lookup returns CDR1 MNHEY and CDR2 SVGAGI. The V gene end was trimmed by 0 bases and the J gene end by 9 bases; junction bases not matched to a gene: 7. The CDR3 runs to 15 residues. The DNA for the CDR3 is TGTGCCAGCAGTTACTCCGGGACTAGAGGTACTGAGCAGTTCTTC. It codes for CASSYSGTRGTEQFF.

The chain recombines TRBV19 with TRBJ2-7; TRBD2 is a possible D gene (6 bases). Germline loops: CDR1 LNHDA, CDR2 SQIVND (reference sequence). Trimming took 7 bases from V and 0 from J, leaving 19 bases between them. CDR3 length equals 16 residues. CDR3 DNA sequence: TGTGCCAGTAAATTAGCGGCTAGTGTCGACTCCTACGAGCAGTACTTC. It translates to CASKLAASVDSYEQYF.

This chain uses TRBV6-2 or TRBV6-3 with TRBJ2-5, with 10 nucleotides matching TRBD1. CDR1 MNHEY and CDR2 SVGEGT come from the germline V gene. This CDR3 has 16 amino acids. With 6 bases clipped from V and 4 bases from J, the junction kept 11 bases outside the gene matches. The CDR3 DNA reads TGTGCCAGCAGCAGGCCCGACAGGGGGCTCGGAGAGACCCAGTACTTC. Translated, it gives CASSRPDRGLGETQYF.

V usage is TRBV4-3 and J usage is TRBJ2-2, with 7 bases lining up with TRBD2. Germline-derived CDR1 and CDR2 are LGHNA and YSLEER. The junction had 4 bases not matched to a gene; V was cut back by 0 bases and J by 0 bases. This CDR3 contains 17 residues. This CDR3 is CASSQEEAGANTGELFF. In DNA form, the CDR3 reads TGCGCCAGCAGCCAAGAAGAGGCGGGGGCGAACACCGGGGAGCTGTTTTTT.

This clone has a single count. The V call is TRBV6-2 or TRBV6-3, the J call TRBJ1-5, with D perhaps matching TRBD1 (5 bases). CDR3 length: 13 residues. CDR1 is MNHEY, CDR2 SVGEGT, per germline. The V end was cut by 5 bases, the J end by 6 bases, with 11 bases between. CDR3 nucleotides: TGTGCCAGCAGTATCAGGGTACGTCAGCCCCAGCATTTT. Protein sequence: CASSIRVRQPQHF.

The genes are TRBV10-3 and TRBJ2-2; TRBD2 agrees at 7 bases. Germline CDR1 ENHRY, CDR2 SYGVKD. This CDR3 has 14 residues. V shed 4 bases and J 4 bases; nucleotides not matched to a gene: 3. CDR3 in DNA: TGTGCCATCAGTGGTAGCGGGCCCACCGGGGAGCTGTTTTTT. Translated, it gives CAISGSGPTGELFF.

The J gene is TRBJ2-7, the V gene TRBV30; 8 bases line up with TRBD2. The junction had 6 bases not matched to a gene; V was cut back by 2 bases and J by 6 bases. The CDR3 is made up of 13 amino acids. Germline V gives CDR1 GTSNPN, CDR2 SVGIG (reference sequence). The CDR3 protein is CAWSPGRAGEQYF. CDR3 sequence (DNA): TGTGCCTGGAGTCCCGGGAGGGCAGGCGAGCAGTACTTC.

This clone was seen once. J is TRBJ2-3 and V is TRBV29-1, with 10 positions matching TRBD2. Germline values: CDR1 SQVTM, CDR2 ANQGSEA. Unmatched junction bases numbered 7, after V lost 8 bases and J lost 2 bases. The CDR3 has 14 residues. The CDR3 DNA is TGCAGCCCAGTAGGACTAGCGGCCACAGATACGCAGTATTTT. Translated, it gives CSPVGLAATDTQYF.

The chain uses TRBV11-2 and TRBJ2-7, with D perhaps matching TRBD2 (5 bases). The CDR3 contains 13 residues. V was cut by 1 base and J by 7 bases, with 11 bases left in between. In germline, CDR1 is SGHAT, CDR2 FQNNGV. The CDR3 bases are TGTGCCAGCAGCTTAGTTAGCACGGGGGAGCAGTACTTC. Its translation: CASSLVSTGEQYF.

The chain couples TRBV19 to TRBJ1-5, with D possibly being TRBD1 (5 bases). Germline values: CDR1 LNHDA, CDR2 SQIVND (reference sequence). The CDR3 has 16 residues. V was pared by 5 bases and J by 0 bases, with 14 bases between. This chain's CDR3 is CASSASGGYSNQPQHF. The CDR3 DNA sequence: TGTGCCAGTAGTGCCAGCGGGGGATATAGCAATCAGCCCCAGCATTTT.

This chain uses TRBV5-1 with TRBJ1-2; TRBD1 matches 7 bases. V gave up 10 bases and J gave up 3 bases; unmatched junction bases: 6. This CDR3 contains 12 residues. Germline V CDR1 and CDR2: SGHRS, YFSETQ. The DNA of the CDR3 is TGCGCCGCCAGGCAGGGGGACTATGGCTACACCTTC. Protein sequence: CAARQGDYGYTF. Using reference TRBV5-1 and TRBJ1-2 for the parts outside the CDR3, the full variable domain is KAGVTQTPRYLIKTRGQQVTLSCSPISGHRSVSWYQQTPGQGLQFLFEYFSETQRNKGNFPGRFSGRQFSNSRSEMNVSTLELGDSALYLCAARQGDYGYTFGSGTRLTVV.

The V and J genes are TRBV15 and TRBJ1-4; maybe TRBD1 (6 bases). Trimming took off 2 bases at V and 7 bases at J, with 17 bases between the two ends. CDR1 and CDR2 from the germline V gene are LNHNV and YYDKDF (reference sequence). The CDR3 consists of 16 residues. The CDR3 bases are TGTGCCACCAGCAGAATCGCGACAGGACAAACTGAAAAACTGTTTTTT. Residues: CATSRIATGQTEKLFF.

J is TRBJ2-2 and V is TRBV7-2; 10 bases line up with TRBD1. The CDR3 totals 16 residues. Germline CDR1 and CDR2: SGHTA and FQGNSA. J lost 1 base, V lost 3 bases, and 2 bases had no gene match. DNA of the CDR3: TGTGCCAGCAGCTTCTGGGACAGGGGGAACACCGGGGAGCTGTTTTTT. This gives the protein CASSFWDRGNTGELFF.

This clone was counted only a few times. The rearrangement links TRBV18 to TRBJ2-1, with a possible D match to TRBD2 (6 bases). Germline CDR1 is KGHSH and CDR2 is LQKENI. The CDR3 contains 13 residues. Deletions cut 3 bases from V and 8 bases from J, with 11 bases between. The chain's CDR3 is CASSPPSVDEQFF. CDR3 nucleotide sequence: TGTGCCAGCTCACCCCCTAGCGTCGATGAGCAGTTCTTC. Complete variable domain (other parts from reference TRBV18 and TRBJ2-1): NAGVMQNPRHLVRRRGQEARLRCSPMKGHSHVYWYRQLPEEGLKFMVYLQKENIIDESGMPKERFSAEFPKEGPSILRIQQVVRGDSAAYFCASSPPSVDEQFFGPGTRLTVL.